One sample yielded the 22 T cell receptor beta chains listed below, sequenced in a study of post-analysis software for immune sequencing data. These receptors have no known antigen. TCR beta cDNA libraries had unique molecular identifiers. TCRdb fed the PCR reads into MiXCR, producing one record per CDR3 protein. The repertoire holds approximately 160,000 distinct CDR3 sequences, with approximately 31% as singletons. Study observations and caveats: Higher frequency in patients than in controls was seen for roughly five TRBV segments, with TRBV5-6, TRBV5-1 and TRBV20-1 among them.

The sample consisted of blood. Every receptor here comes from a girl under 18 with multiple sclerosis.

This chain connects TRBV20-1 to TRBJ1-1; no definite D call. The V and J ends lost 1 base and 4 bases respectively, with 16 bases between them. The CDR3 loop spans 15 amino acids. Germline values: CDR1 DFQATT, CDR2 SNEGSKA (reference sequence). The CDR3 is CSARGGVEFGTEAFF. DNA of the CDR3: TGCAGTGCTAGAGGAGGCGTCGAGTTTGGCACTGAAGCTTTCTTT.

This clonotype was detected many times. The chain recombines TRBV28 with TRBJ2-7; 10 bases align to TRBD2. Losses at the gene ends were 3 bases for V and 1 base for J; bases not matched to a gene: 3. Germline assignment: CDR1 MDHEN and CDR2 SYDVKM. This CDR3 comprises 15 residues. The CDR3 is CASSFTSGISYEQYF. The CDR3 DNA reads TGTGCCAGCAGTTTTACTAGCGGGATTTCCTACGAGCAGTACTTC.

This clonotype was detected many times. The CDR3 sequence: CASREREGRNEQYF. The DNA of the CDR3 is TGTGCCAGCCGGGAACGGGAGGGCCGCAACGAGCAGTACTTC. The chain joins TRBV6-6 to TRBJ2-7, with 8 nucleotides matching TRBD2. The CDR3 spans 14 residues. Germline lookup yields CDR1 MNHNY and CDR2 SVGAGI (reference sequence). Trimming took 8 bases from V and 5 from J; bases not matched to a gene: 11.

This clonotype has at least ten counts. The chain's CDR3 is CASRYLAQSSYEQYF. Here the CDR3 DNA reads TGTGCCAGCAGATACCTAGCGCAGAGCTCCTACGAGCAGTACTTC. The chain is built from TRBV12-3 or TRBV12-4 and TRBJ2-7; maybe TRBD2 (6 bases). The CDR3 is 15 amino acids. V was clipped by 6 bases and J by 0 bases, with 15 bases between them.

The genes are TRBV10-2 and TRBJ2-3; TRBD2 matches at 10 bases. Germline V gives CDR1 WSHSY, CDR2 SAAADI. The CDR3 covers 21 residues. V lost 6 bases and J lost 6; bases outside the gene matches: 27. The CDR3 DNA reads as TGCGCCAGCAGCCCCCGCTCTAGGGTTCAGGAAGCGGGAGGGCCGGGTGATACGCAGTATTTT. The encoded protein is CASSPRSRVQEAGGPGDTQYF.

The V and J genes are TRBV20-1 and TRBJ1-5, with D perhaps TRBD1 (5 bases). V shed 4 bases and J shed 4 bases, with 11 bases lying between them. CDR1 DFQATT and CDR2 SNEGSKA come from the germline V gene (reference sequence). The CDR3 is made up of 13 amino acids. CDR3 amino acids: CSATLGGNQPQHF. DNA of the CDR3: TGCAGTGCTACCCTTGGGGGGAATCAGCCCCAGCATTTT.

This clonotype was counted many times. The J gene is TRBJ2-7, the V gene TRBV10-3; a possible D gene is TRBD1 (6 bases). Trimming left V 6 bases short and J 0 bases short, with 15 bases between. CDR1 and CDR2 (germline): ENHRY, SYGVKD. This CDR3 has 15 residues. The DNA of the CDR3 is TGTGCCATCAGGCCCCAGGACAGCACCTCCTACGAGCAGTACTTC. Translating gives CAIRPQDSTSYEQYF.

This clonotype was recorded at least ten times. The V call is TRBV29-1, the J call TRBJ2-3; D remains unclear. Per the germline V gene, CDR1 is SQVTM and CDR2 is ANQGSEA. The CDR3 is 14 amino acids. The germline V and J ends were trimmed by 4 bases and 0 bases, with 11 bases remaining between them. CDR3 residues: CSVVKAGSTDTQYF. The CDR3 DNA is TGCAGCGTTGTCAAGGCAGGCAGCACAGATACGCAGTATTTT.

This clonotype showed up just a few times. The rearrangement links TRBV30 to TRBJ1-2, with 9 bases that match TRBD1. This CDR3 region has 12 residues. Germline CDR1 reads GTSNPN; CDR2 reads SVGIG (reference sequence). The V segment lost 4 bases and the J segment 7 bases; nucleotides outside the gene matches: 4. This CDR3 reads CAWNPGQGGYTF. CDR3 DNA sequence: TGTGCCTGGAATCCGGGACAGGGTGGCTACACCTTC. Full variable domain (remainder filled in from reference TRBV30 and TRBJ1-2): SQTIHQWPATLVQPVGSPLSLECTVEGTSNPNLYWYRQAAGRGLQLLFYSVGIGQISSEVPQNLSASRPQDRQFILSSKKLLLSDSGFYLCAWNPGQGGYTFGSGTRLTVV.

Ten or more counts support this clonotype. This chain connects TRBV10-3 to TRBJ2-7; 9 bases fit TRBD2. J lost 7 bases, V lost 4 bases, and 8 bases had no gene match. Germline loops: CDR1 ENHRY, CDR2 SYGVKD. This CDR3 spans 14 amino acids. In nucleotides, the CDR3 is TGTGCCATCAGTGGTGGTTTAGCGGGAGATGAGCAGTACTTC. As protein: CAISGGLAGDEQYF.

The rearrangement uses TRBV7-3 and TRBJ1-2; D gene uncertain. Per germline, CDR1 SGHTA and CDR2 FQGTGA. Trimming shortened V by 3 bases and J by 5 bases, and 7 bases separated the two germline ends. This CDR3 is 12 amino acids long. The CDR3 reads CASSFTVYGYTF. The CDR3 DNA is TGTGCCAGCAGCTTTACGGTATATGGCTACACCTTC. Combining the CDR3 with reference TRBV7-3 and TRBJ1-2 gives the whole variable domain GAGVSQTPSNKVTEKGKYVELRCDPISGHTALYWYRQSLGQGPEFLIYFQGTGAADDSGLPNDRFFAVRPEGSVSTLKIQRTERGDSAVYLCASSFTVYGYTFGSGTRLTVV.

This clonotype was observed at least ten times. The chain has TRBV6-4 and TRBJ2-1; TRBD1 or TRBD2 may be the D gene (5 bases each). Per the germline V gene, CDR1 is MRHNA and CDR2 is SNTAGT. The CDR3 is made up of 13 amino acids. V was shortened by 3 bases and J by 7 bases, with 10 bases between the two germline ends. The CDR3 reads CASSEEGFNEQFF. Written as DNA, the CDR3 is TGTGCCAGCAGTGAAGAGGGGTTTAATGAGCAGTTCTTC.

The table lists this clonotype with a few counts. The chain couples TRBV18 to TRBJ2-3; a possible D gene is TRBD2 (6 bases). CDR1 and CDR2 (germline): KGHSH, LQKENI. Trimming took 6 bases from V and 2 from J, leaving 15 bases between them. The CDR3 is 15 amino acids. CDR3: CASSTKGLPTDTQYF. CDR3 DNA sequence: TGTGCCAGCTCCACAAAGGGACTCCCCACAGATACGCAGTATTTT.

In regard to this clonotype: At one end the junction does not follow the germline gene, possibly because of a read error. The chain links TRBV12-3 or TRBV12-4 to TRBJ1-1, with TRBD1 identical over 9 bases. The CDR3 runs 14 residues. DNA for the CDR3: TGTGCCAGCAGTAAACAGGGGGCTGGCACTGGAGCTTTCTTT. This encodes CASSKQGAGTGAFF.

In this sample, this clonotype turned up many times. The rearrangement links TRBV6-5 to TRBJ2-5; tentatively, D is TRBD1 or TRBD2 (6 bases each). The V gene lost 5 bases and the J gene lost 12 bases, with 19 bases spanning the gap. This CDR3 has 13 residues. CDR1 and CDR2 from the germline V gene are MNHEY and SVGAGI. CDR3: CASSPGGSSTEYF. The CDR3 DNA follows: TGTGCCAGCAGTCCCGGGGGCAGTAGTACAGAGTACTTC.

This clonotype was counted at least ten times. The V call is TRBV4-1, the J call TRBJ2-6; the D is unclear. CDR3 length equals 15 residues. Germline values: CDR1 MGHRA, CDR2 YSYEKL. Trimming removed 3 bases at V and 0 bases at J, with 6 bases between. CDR3: CASSQWGSGANVLTF. The CDR3 DNA follows: TGCGCCAGCAGCCAGTGGGGCTCTGGGGCCAACGTCCTGACTTTC.

This chain joins TRBV7-2 and TRBJ2-7, with 10 bases lining up with TRBD2. V was pared by 1 base and J by 6 bases, with 6 bases of the junction left unmatched. Germline V gives CDR1 SGHTA, CDR2 FQGNSA. CDR3 length equals 15 residues. The CDR3 protein is CASSLVAGGWGEQYF. In DNA, the CDR3 is TGTGCCAGCAGCTTAGTAGCGGGAGGATGGGGCGAGCAGTACTTC. The full variable domain, with the rest looked up from reference TRBV7-2 and TRBJ2-7, is GAGVSQSPSNKVTEKGKDVELRCDPISGHTALYWYRQSLGQGLEFLIYFQGNSAPDKSGLPSDRFSAERTGGSVSTLTIQRTQQEDSAVYLCASSLVAGGWGEQYFGPGTRLTVT.

This clonotype was detected once. V gene TRBV11-3 combines with J gene TRBJ2-2, with D possibly being TRBD1 or TRBD2 (5 bases each). The CDR3 sequence is 17 residues long. The V gene lost 4 bases and the J gene lost 0 bases, with 15 bases spanning the gap. Germline V gives CDR1 SGHNT, CDR2 YENEEA. The CDR3 loop is CASSSSYGGPNTGELFF. CDR3 in DNA: TGTGCCAGCAGCTCATCGTATGGGGGACCGAACACCGGGGAGCTGTTTTTT.

This clonotype was recorded at least ten times. V is TRBV29-1 and J is TRBJ2-1; D ambiguous. V was shortened by 6 bases and J by 2 bases, with 11 bases between the two germline ends. The CDR3 loop spans 13 amino acids. Per the germline V gene, CDR1 is SQVTM and CDR2 is ANQGSEA. CDR3 protein: CSVSLVTYNEQFF. DNA for the CDR3: TGCAGCGTAAGCCTAGTAACCTACAATGAGCAGTTCTTC.

The DNA of the CDR3 is TGCAGTGCTAGATATACCGGGACAGGTCGCTCTGGGGCCAACGTCCTGACTTTC. As protein: CSARYTGTGRSGANVLTF. The chain carries TRBV20-1 and TRBJ2-6; 8 nucleotides line up with TRBD1. Germline CDR1 DFQATT, CDR2 SNEGSKA (reference sequence). The CDR3 is made up of 18 amino acids. Germline trimming cut 2 bases from V and 0 bases from J; bases unmatched to any gene: 9.

This clonotype was picked up a small number of times. The V call is TRBV19, the J call TRBJ2-1; possible D gene TRBD1, 6 bases. CDR1 and CDR2 (germline): LNHDA, SQIVND (reference sequence). The CDR3 loop spans 14 amino acids. V lost 3 bases to trimming and J lost 0 bases, with 6 bases between them. The CDR3 bases are TGTGCCAGTAGTATGGACAGCTCCTACAATGAGCAGTTCTTC. Protein product: CASSMDSSYNEQFF.

As for this clonotype: This may stem from a read error, because a much larger clone lies one nucleotide away. The chain links TRBV15 to TRBJ2-1; unclear D gene. The CDR3 has 11 residues. V was clipped by 8 bases and J by 13 bases, with 15 bases between them. Germline CDR1 and CDR2: LNHNV and YYDKDF (reference sequence). The CDR3 protein is CATGIPETQFF. The CDR3 DNA reads as TGTGCCACCGGGATTCCAGAGACCCAGTTCTTC.